The TCR beta chain described here comes from a study of sequential checkpoint blockade in melanoma. Overall study context: First-line arms were nivolumab then ipilimumab, or the reverse, randomized 1:1.

Profiled with immunoSEQ multiplex PCR; TCRdb holds only in-frame clones, not every one. The sample consists of roughly 19,000 clones, more than 70% of them appearing once. Germline trimming cut 4 bases from V and 2 bases from J; bases unmatched to any gene: 15. This CDR3 region has 19 residues. In germline, CDR1 is MDHEN, CDR2 SYDVKM. Treatment indicated: randomized to nivolumab then ipilimumab (arm A) or the reverse (arm B). Patients had received no earlier DNA-damaging chemotherapy. From thawed PBMCs, live CD3+CD8+ cells negative for CD19 and CD56 were sorted. The receptor's source is a human donor with melanoma. The V and J genes are TRBV28 and TRBJ2-7; TRBD2 matches at 12 bases. The sample consisted of CD8+ T cells sorted from blood (inferred from file names), taken from a patient given nivolumab and ipilimumab in sequence. The CDR3 bases are TGTGCCAGCAGTTCCAGGTACGGCCCTAGCGGGAGGGGGGCCTACGAGCAGTACTTC. This sequence encodes CASSSRYGPSGRGAYEQYF.